This T cell receptor beta chain was documented in a study of blood T cell repertoires in COVID-19. Looking at the study overall: Sites in the United States, Italy and Spain provided acute and convalescent COVID-19 samples.

CDR3 length equals 16 residues. V lost 4 bases and J lost 6; bases outside the gene matches: 8. CDR1 and CDR2 (germline): KGHDR, SFDVKD. Measured with immunoSEQ multiplex PCR; TCRdb has only the in-frame clones, and not every one. Here the sample spans about 37,000 clones, 88% being singletons. Sequenced material: peripheral blood. The V and J genes are TRBV24-1 and TRBJ2-1; the match to TRBD1 covers 10 bases. This TCR came from a human donor in a cohort sampled during active COVID-19. The DNA of the CDR3 is TGTGCCACCAGTGACCCGACAGGGGGCCAGGCCAATGAGCAGTTCTTC. This encodes CATSDPTGGQANEQFF.